The 5 T cell receptor beta chains presented below share a single source sample, sequenced in a study of vaccination and CD4 T cells after COVID-19. No antigen has been assigned to these receptors. Cultured CD4+ T-cell DNA underwent Oncomine TCR Beta short-read sequencing. TCRdb fed the PCR reads into MiXCR, producing one record per CDR3 protein. The sample holds approximately 8,200 distinct CDR3 sequences, about three fifths seen once. The sample's treatment: 10-day PBMC culture with coronavirus spike peptide pools or control peptides (ViraFEST assay). Sequenced: CD4+ T cells from blood, cultured in vitro. The source is a human donor who had recovered from COVID-19.

The V and J genes are TRBV28 and TRBJ1-1, with 7 nucleotides matching TRBD1. Germline V gene lookup returns CDR1 MDHEN and CDR2 SYDVKM. The junction had 8 bases not matched to a gene; V was cut back by 6 bases and J by 4 bases. The CDR3 is made up of 14 amino acids. The CDR3 DNA reads TGTGCCAGCAGGGGGACAGTCCTGTCCACTGAAGCTTTCTTT. Translating it yields CASRGTVLSTEAFF.

This clonotype appeared a single time. The rearrangement uses TRBV7-8 and TRBJ2-5, with D maybe TRBD2 (6 bases). Germline CDR1 SGHVS, CDR2 FQNEAQ. The ends were cut back, 6 bases at V and 3 bases at J, with 11 bases in the middle. This CDR3 is 13 amino acids long. For the CDR3, the DNA is TGTGCCAGCAGGAGGCGGGGTAAAGAGACCCAGTACTTC. Translating it yields CASRRRGKETQYF.

The chain links TRBV20-1 to TRBJ2-3; tentative D call: TRBD1 (6 bases). The CDR3 extends over 12 amino acids. V was pared by 8 bases and J by 5 bases, with 14 bases between. Germline CDR1 and CDR2: DFQATT and SNEGSKA (reference sequence). CDR3 in amino acids: CSPGRGGDTQYF. The CDR3 DNA is TGCAGTCCCGGCAGGGGTGGAGATACGCAGTATTTT.

The rearrangement uses TRBV6-1 and TRBJ2-5; a possible D gene is TRBD1 (5 bases). This CDR3 comprises 15 residues. V was clipped by 5 bases and J by 7 bases, with 20 bases between them. Germline CDR1 and CDR2: MNHNS and SASEGT. This CDR3 reads CASSPTVWGPRTQYF. Here the CDR3 DNA reads TGTGCCAGCAGTCCGACGGTTTGGGGCCCTAGGACCCAGTACTTC.

The J gene is TRBJ2-5, the V gene TRBV27, with D possibly being TRBD1 (5 bases). The germline V gene encodes CDR1 MNHEY and CDR2 SMNVEV (reference sequence). V shed 5 bases and J shed 4 bases, with 11 bases lying between them. The CDR3 is 13 amino acids. The CDR3 is CASSTRVSETQYF. The CDR3 coding sequence is TGTGCCAGCAGTACCAGGGTTTCAGAGACCCAGTACTTC.